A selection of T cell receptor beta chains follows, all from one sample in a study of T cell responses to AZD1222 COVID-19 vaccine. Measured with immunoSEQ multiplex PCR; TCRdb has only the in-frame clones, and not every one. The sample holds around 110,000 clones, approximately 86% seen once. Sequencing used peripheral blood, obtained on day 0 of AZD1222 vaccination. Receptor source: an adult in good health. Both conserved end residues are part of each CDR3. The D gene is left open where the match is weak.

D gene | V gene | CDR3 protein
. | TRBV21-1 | CASSKGQGTEKLFF
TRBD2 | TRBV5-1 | CASSLEGGLGQRADTQYF
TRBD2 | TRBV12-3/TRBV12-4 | CASRPGGSETQFF
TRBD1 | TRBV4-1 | CASSQGDRGRNEKLFF
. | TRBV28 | CASRESDTQYF
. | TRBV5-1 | CASSITGSEQYF
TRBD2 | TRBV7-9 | CASSRAGDEQFF
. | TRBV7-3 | CASSLTRIPNTGELFF
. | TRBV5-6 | CASSLGWQNEQFF
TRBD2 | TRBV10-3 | CGTSEGYNEQFF
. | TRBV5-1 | CASSLTAQARDTQYF
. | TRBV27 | CASSLSGGANNQPQHF
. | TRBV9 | CASSVDRGVNGYTF
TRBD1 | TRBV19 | CASSSDRLNTGELFF
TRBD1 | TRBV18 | CASSPKNVWTGSTDTQYF
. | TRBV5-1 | CASSFRDVKFF
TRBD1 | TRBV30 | CAAGQGMNTEAFF
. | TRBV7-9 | CASSLSGDEQYF
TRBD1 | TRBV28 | CASSQGQAYEQYF
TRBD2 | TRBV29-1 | CSVKTLAGAGNEQFF
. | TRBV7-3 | CASSPDVGGRTSNEQFF
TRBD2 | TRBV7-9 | CASSFVPGLAGSEQFF
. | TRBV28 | CASSPRRDGYTF
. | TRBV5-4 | CASSSLDSYNEQFF
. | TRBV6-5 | CASSYGQNPSYEQYF
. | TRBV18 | CASSQAGAPEAFF
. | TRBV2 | CASSHKTDTQYF
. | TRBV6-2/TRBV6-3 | CASSLSPAGEVSEAFF
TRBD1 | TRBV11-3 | CASSRDSSTEAFF
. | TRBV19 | CASSSRTDPWRVYGYTF
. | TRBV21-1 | CASLPGPQMEPYEQYF
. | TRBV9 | CASSVATGAIAAQETQYF
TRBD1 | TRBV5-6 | CASSPDRGNNQPQHF
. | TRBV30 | CAWSQGQHLGYTF
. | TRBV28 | CASRGGTGLEKLFF
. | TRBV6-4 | CASRRGRGTEAFF
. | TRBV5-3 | CARSPMVANFTDTQYF
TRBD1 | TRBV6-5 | CASRNSWGQGAKLFF
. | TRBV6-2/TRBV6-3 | CASSYYRAATNEKLFF
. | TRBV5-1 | CASSLPGYNEQFF
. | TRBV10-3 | CAISEFGHGAFF
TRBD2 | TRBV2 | CASRELAGGRGSDTQYF
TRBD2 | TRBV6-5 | CASSHSGGTYEQYF
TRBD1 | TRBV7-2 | CASSQGTVTSGELFF
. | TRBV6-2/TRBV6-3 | CASSYLSQAFF
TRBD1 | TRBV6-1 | CASSDRGPEGYTF
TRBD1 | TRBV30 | CAWSRDSMYGYTF